What follows is one T cell receptor (beta chain) and its context. The data originate from a study of PD-1 blockade in mismatch repair-deficient tumors. Study background: All were previously treated, progressing patients with about 12 mismatch repair-deficient cancer types.

Repertoires were generated with immunoSEQ multiplex PCR, while TCRdb's copy carries only in-frame clones and drops some. Of roughly 120,000 clones listed, approximately 91% are singletons. TCRs were sequenced from a few patients responding to pembrolizumab. The CDR3 loop spans 16 amino acids. The V gene's germline CDR1 is MNHNY and CDR2 SVGAGI (reference sequence). The V gene lost 5 bases and the J gene lost 0 bases, with 17 bases spanning the gap. The source of this sequence is an adult with mismatch repair-deficient cancer. This specimen was peripheral blood, taken just over 70 weeks after starting pembrolizumab. This sequence joins TRBV6-6 and TRBJ2-7, with D possibly called TRBD1 or TRBD2 (5 bases each). The CDR3 loop is CASSGGREDYSYEQYF. The CDR3 DNA reads as TGTGCCAGCAGTGGGGGACGTGAAGATTACTCCTACGAGCAGTACTTC.